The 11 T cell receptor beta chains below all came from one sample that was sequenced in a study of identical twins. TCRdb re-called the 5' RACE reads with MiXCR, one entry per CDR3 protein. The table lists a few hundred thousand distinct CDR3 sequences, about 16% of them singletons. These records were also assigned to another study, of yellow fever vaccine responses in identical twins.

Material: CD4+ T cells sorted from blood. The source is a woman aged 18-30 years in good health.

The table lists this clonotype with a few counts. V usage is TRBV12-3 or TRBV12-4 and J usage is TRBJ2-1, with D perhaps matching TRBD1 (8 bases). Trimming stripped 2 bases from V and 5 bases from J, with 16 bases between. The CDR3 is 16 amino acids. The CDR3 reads CASSLRGGQANNEQFF. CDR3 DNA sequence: TGTGCCAGCAGTTTAAGGGGGGGACAGGCCAACAATGAGCAGTTCTTC.

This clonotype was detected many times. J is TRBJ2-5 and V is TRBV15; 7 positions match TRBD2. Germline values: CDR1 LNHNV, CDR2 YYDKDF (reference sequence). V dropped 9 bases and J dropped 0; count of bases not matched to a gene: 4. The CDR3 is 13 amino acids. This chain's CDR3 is CATERGYQETQYF. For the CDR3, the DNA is TGTGCCACGGAGCGGGGCTACCAAGAGACCCAGTACTTC.

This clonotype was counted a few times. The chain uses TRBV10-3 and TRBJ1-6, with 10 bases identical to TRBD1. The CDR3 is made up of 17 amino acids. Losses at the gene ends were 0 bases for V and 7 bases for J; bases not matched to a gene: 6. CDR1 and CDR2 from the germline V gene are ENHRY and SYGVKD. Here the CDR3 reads CAISESVAGQGNSPLHF. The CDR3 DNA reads TGTGCCATCAGTGAGTCAGTAGCGGGACAGGGGAATTCACCCCTCCACTTT.

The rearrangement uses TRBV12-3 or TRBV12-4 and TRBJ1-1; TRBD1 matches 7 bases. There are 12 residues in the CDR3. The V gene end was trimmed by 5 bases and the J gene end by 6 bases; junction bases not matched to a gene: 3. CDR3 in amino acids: CASSNRGAEAFF. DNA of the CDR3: TGTGCCAGCAGTAACAGGGGTGCTGAAGCTTTCTTT.

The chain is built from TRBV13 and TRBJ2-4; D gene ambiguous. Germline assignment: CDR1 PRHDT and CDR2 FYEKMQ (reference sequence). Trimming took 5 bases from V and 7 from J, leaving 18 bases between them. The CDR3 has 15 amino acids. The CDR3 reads CASSPSDAPGNIQYF. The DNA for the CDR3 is TGTGCCAGCAGCCCGTCAGACGCGCCCGGTAACATTCAGTACTTC.

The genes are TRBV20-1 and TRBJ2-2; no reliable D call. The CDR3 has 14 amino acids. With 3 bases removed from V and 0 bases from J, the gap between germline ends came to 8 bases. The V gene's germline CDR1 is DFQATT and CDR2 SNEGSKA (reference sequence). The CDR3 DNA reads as TGCAGTGCTAGGGGGTCCGCGAACACCGGGGAGCTGTTTTTT. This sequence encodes CSARGSANTGELFF.

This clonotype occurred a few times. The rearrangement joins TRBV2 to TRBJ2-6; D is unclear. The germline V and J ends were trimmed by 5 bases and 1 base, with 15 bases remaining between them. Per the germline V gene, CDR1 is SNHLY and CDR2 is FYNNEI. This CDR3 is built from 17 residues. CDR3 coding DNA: TGTGCCAGCAGTTTCCGGAACAAGGGATCTGGGGCCAACGTCCTGACTTTC. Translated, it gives CASSFRNKGSGANVLTF.

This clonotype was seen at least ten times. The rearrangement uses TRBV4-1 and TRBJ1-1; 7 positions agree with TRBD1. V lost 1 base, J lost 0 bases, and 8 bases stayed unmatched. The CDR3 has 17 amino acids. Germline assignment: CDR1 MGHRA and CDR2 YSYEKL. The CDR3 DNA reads TGCGCCAGCAGCCAAGTACGACAGGGAGGAATGAACACTGAAGCTTTCTTT. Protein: CASSQVRQGGMNTEAFF.

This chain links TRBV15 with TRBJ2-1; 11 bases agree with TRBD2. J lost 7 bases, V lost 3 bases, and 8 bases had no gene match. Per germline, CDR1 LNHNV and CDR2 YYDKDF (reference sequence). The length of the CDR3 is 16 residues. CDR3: CATSRIAGGPGNEQFF. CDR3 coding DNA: TGTGCCACCAGCAGGATAGCGGGGGGGCCGGGGAATGAGCAGTTCTTC.

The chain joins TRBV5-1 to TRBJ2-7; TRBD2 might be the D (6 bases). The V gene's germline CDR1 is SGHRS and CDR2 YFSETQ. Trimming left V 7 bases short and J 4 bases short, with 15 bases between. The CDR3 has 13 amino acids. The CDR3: CASRQDYLYEQYF. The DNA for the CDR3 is TGCGCCAGCCGGCAGGACTATTTATACGAGCAGTACTTC.

CDR3 in amino acids: CASSPGYEQFF. In DNA form, the CDR3 reads TGTGCCAGTAGTCCGGGGTATGAGCAGTTCTTC. This rearrangement joins TRBV19 to TRBJ2-1; the D gene is possibly TRBD2 (5 bases). Germline values: CDR1 LNHDA, CDR2 SQIVND (reference sequence). The V end lost 5 bases, the J end lost 8 bases, and 7 bases lay between the germline ends. The CDR3 runs to 11 residues. The complete variable domain, with remaining parts taken from reference TRBV19 and TRBJ2-1, reads DGGITQSPKYLFRKEGQNVTLSCEQNLNHDAMYWYRQDPGQGLRLIYYSQIVNDFQKGDIAEGYSVSREKKESFPLTVTSAQKNPTAFYLCASSPGYEQFFGPGTRLTVL.